A single T cell receptor (beta chain) is shown here with its context. Participants, 18 to 89 years old, spanned more than 20 US areas. In the study's own analysis: How many nucleated cells were present was estimated from reference gene primer amplification. The repertoire was sequenced with immunoSEQ multiplex PCR; TCRdb's copy has only in-frame clones and lacks some. For V, J and clone size, that table is used; D and trimming come from the DNA. The sample records fewer than 350,000 clones, 86% being singletons. This CDR3 region has 18 residues. V was pared by 4 bases and J by 1 base, with 17 bases between. Germline assignment: CDR1 SGHTA and CDR2 FQGTGA. The data were taken from a study of blood T cell repertoires in COVID-19.

This sequence originates from a woman aged 40 to 50 with acute COVID-19. V gene TRBV7-3 combines with J gene TRBJ2-6, with D possibly matching TRBD1 (6 bases). The specimen sequenced was PBMCs or T cells enriched from blood (not recorded which). The CDR3 DNA is TGTGCCAGCAGCTCCACAGGGAACAAGTTTTCTGGGGCCAACGTCCTGACTTTC. Translating gives CASSSTGNKFSGANVLTF.